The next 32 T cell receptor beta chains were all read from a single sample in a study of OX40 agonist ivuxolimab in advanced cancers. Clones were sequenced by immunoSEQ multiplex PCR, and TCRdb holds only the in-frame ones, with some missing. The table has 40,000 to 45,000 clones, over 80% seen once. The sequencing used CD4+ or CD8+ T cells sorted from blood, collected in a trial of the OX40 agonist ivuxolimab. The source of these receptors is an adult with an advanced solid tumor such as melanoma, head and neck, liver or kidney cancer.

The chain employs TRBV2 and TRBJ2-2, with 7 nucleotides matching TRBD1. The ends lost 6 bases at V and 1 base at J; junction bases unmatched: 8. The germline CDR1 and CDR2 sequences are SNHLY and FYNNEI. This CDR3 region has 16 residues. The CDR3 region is CASRPGTARNTGELFF. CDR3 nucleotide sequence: TGTGCCAGCAGACCCGGGACAGCTAGGAACACCGGGGAGCTGTTTTTT.

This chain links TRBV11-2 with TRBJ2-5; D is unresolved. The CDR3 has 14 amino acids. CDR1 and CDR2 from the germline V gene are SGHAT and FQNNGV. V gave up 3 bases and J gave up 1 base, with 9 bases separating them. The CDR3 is CASSFRTAQETQYF. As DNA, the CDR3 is TGTGCCAGCAGCTTTAGAACAGCCCAAGAGACCCAGTACTTC.

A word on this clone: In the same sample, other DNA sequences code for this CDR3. CDR3 bases: TGCGCCAGCAGCCCCCAGGGGTACGAGCAGTACTTC. Its protein is CASSPQGYEQYF. The chain uses TRBV5-1 and TRBJ2-7, with D tentatively TRBD1 (6 bases). Germline CDR1 reads SGHRS; CDR2 reads YFSETQ. This CDR3 has 12 residues. The V end was cut by 4 bases, the J end by 4 bases, with 9 bases between.

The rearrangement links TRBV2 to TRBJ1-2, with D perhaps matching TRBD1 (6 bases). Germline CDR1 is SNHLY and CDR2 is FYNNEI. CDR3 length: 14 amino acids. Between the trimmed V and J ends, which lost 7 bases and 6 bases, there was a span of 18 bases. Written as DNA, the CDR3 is TGTGCCAGCAACCGGGTAGGGGGGCGGAATGGCTACACCTTC. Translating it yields CASNRVGGRNGYTF.

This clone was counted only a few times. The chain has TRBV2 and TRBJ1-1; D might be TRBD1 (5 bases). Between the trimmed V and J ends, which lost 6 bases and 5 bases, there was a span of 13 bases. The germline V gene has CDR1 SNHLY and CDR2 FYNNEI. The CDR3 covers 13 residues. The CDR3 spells CASSRDAGTEAFF. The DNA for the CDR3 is TGTGCCAGCAGCAGGGACGCGGGGACTGAAGCTTTCTTT.

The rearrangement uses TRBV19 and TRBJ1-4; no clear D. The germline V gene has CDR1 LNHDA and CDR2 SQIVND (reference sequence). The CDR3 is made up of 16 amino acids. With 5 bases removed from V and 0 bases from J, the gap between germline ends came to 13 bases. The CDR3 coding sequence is TGTGCCAGTAGTTCTCGGATGGCTGCAACTAATGAAAAACTGTTTTTT. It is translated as CASSSRMAATNEKLFF.

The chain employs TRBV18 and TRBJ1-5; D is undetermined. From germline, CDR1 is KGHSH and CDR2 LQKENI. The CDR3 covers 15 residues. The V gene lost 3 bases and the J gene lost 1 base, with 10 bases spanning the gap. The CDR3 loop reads CASSPAIGSNQPQHF. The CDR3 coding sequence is TGTGCCAGCTCACCGGCCATCGGCAGCAATCAGCCCCAGCATTTT.

The CDR3 reads CSIWDSHEQFF. CDR3 DNA: TGCAGTATTTGGGACTCCCATGAGCAGTTCTTC. The chain recombines TRBV20-1 with TRBJ2-1; a weak D match, TRBD2 (6 bases). The V gene lost 8 bases and the J gene lost 8 bases, with 13 bases spanning the gap. CDR1 and CDR2 from the germline V gene are DFQATT and SNEGSKA (reference sequence). There are 11 residues in the CDR3.

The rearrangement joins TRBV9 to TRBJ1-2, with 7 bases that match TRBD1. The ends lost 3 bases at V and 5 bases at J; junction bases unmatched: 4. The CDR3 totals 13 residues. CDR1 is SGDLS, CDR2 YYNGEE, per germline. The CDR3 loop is CASSAGTAYGYTF. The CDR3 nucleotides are TGTGCCAGCAGCGCCGGGACAGCATATGGCTACACCTTC. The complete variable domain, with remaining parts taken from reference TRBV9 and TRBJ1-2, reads DSGVTQTPKHLITATGQRVTLRCSPRSGDLSVYWYQQSLDQGLQFLIQYYNGEERAKGNILERFSAQQFPDLHSELNLSSLELGDSALYFCASSAGTAYGYTFGSGTRLTVV.

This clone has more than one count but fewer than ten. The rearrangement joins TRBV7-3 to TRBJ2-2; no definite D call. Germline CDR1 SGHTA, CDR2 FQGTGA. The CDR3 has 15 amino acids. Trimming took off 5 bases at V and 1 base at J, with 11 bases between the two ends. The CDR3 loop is CASSQHPGNTGELFF. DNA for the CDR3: TGTGCCAGCAGCCAACATCCCGGGAACACCGGGGAGCTGTTTTTT.

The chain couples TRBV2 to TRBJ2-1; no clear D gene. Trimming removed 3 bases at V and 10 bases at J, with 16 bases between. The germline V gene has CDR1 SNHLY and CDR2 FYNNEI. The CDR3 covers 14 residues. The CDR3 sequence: CASSDLSRKVEQFF. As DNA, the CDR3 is TGTGCCAGCAGTGATTTGTCTAGAAAGGTGGAGCAGTTCTTC.

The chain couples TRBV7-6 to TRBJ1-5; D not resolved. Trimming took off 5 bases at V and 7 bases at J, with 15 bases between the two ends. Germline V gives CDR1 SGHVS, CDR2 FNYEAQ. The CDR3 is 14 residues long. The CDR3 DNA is TGTGCCAGCAGCAATGATGGGGAAGGACAGCCCCAGCATTTT. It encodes CASSNDGEGQPQHF.

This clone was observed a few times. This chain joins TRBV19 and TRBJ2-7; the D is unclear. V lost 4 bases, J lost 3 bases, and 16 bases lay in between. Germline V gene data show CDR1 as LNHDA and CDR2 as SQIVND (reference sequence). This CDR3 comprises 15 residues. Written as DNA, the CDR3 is TGTGCCAGTAGTAAGTTTGCGTCCCTAGACTACGAGCAGTACTTC. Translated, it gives CASSKFASLDYEQYF.

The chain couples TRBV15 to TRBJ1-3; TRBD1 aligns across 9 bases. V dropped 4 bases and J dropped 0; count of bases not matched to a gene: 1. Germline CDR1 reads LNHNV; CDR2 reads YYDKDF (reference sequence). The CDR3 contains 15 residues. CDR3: CATSTDRGSGNTIYF. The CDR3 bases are TGTGCCACCAGCACGGACAGGGGCTCTGGAAACACCATATATTTT.

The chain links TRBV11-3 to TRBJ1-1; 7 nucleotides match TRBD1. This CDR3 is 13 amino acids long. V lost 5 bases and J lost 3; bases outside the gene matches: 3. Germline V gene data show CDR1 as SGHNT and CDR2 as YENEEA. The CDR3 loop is CASSQDRDTEAFF. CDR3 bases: TGTGCCAGCAGCCAAGACAGGGACACTGAAGCTTTCTTT. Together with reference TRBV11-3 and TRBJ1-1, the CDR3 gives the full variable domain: EAGVVQSPRYKIIEKKQPVAFWCNPISGHNTLYWYLQNLGQGPELLIRYENEEAVDDSQLPKDRFSAERLKGVDSTLKIQPAELGDSAVYLCASSQDRDTEAFFGQGTRLTVV.

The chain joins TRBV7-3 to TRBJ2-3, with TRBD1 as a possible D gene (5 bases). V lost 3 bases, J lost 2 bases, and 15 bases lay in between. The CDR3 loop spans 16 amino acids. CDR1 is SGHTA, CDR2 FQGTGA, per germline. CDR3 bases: TGTGCCAGCAGCTTGGGGCTGGGCACCCACACAGATACGCAGTATTTT. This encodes CASSLGLGTHTDTQYF.

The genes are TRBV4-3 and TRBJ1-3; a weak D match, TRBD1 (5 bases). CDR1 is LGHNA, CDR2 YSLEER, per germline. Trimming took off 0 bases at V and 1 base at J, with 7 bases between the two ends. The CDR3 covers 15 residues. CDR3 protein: CASSQDGGSGNTIYF. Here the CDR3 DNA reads TGCGCCAGCAGCCAAGATGGGGGTTCTGGAAACACCATATATTTT.

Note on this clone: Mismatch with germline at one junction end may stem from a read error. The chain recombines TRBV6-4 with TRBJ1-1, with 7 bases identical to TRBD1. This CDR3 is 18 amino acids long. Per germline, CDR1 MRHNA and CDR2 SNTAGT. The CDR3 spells CASSVRQGGFKTNSEAFF. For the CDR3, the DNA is TGTGCCAGCAGTGTGCGACAGGGTGGGTTCAAAACGAACTCTGAAGCTTTCTTT.

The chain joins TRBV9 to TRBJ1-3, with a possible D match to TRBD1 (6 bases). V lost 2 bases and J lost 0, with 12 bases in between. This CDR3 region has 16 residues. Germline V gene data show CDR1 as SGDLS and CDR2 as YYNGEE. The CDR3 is CASSVATGSSGNTIYF. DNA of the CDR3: TGTGCCAGCAGCGTCGCGACAGGAAGCTCTGGAAACACCATATATTTT.

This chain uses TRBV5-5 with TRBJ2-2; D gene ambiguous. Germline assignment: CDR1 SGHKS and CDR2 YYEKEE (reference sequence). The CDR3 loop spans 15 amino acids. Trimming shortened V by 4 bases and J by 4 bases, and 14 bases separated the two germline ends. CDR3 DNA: TGTGCCAGCAGCACGCAACTTCGACGCACCGGGGAGCTGTTTTTT. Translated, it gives CASSTQLRRTGELFF.

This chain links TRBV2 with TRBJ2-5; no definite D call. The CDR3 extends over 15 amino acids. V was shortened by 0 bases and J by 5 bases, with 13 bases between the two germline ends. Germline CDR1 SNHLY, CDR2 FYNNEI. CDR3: CASSEASPPRETQYF. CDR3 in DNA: TGTGCCAGCAGTGAAGCCTCCCCTCCACGGGAGACCCAGTACTTC. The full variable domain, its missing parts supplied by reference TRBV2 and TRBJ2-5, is EPEVTQTPSHQVTQMGQEVILRCVPISNHLYFYWYRQILGQKVEFLVSFYNNEISEKSEIFDDQFSVERPDGSNFTLKIRSTKLEDSAMYFCASSEASPPRETQYFGPGTRLLVL.

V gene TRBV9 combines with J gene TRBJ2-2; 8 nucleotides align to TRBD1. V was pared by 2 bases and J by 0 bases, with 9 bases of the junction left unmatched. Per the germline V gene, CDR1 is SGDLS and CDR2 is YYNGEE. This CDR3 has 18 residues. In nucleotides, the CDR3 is TGTGCCAGCAGCGTGGCGCGGATACAGGGGGCGAACACCGGGGAGCTGTTTTTT. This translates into CASSVARIQGANTGELFF. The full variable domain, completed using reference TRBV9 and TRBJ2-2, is DSGVTQTPKHLITATGQRVTLRCSPRSGDLSVYWYQQSLDQGLQFLIQYYNGEERAKGNILERFSAQQFPDLHSELNLSSLELGDSALYFCASSVARIQGANTGELFFGEGSRLTVL.

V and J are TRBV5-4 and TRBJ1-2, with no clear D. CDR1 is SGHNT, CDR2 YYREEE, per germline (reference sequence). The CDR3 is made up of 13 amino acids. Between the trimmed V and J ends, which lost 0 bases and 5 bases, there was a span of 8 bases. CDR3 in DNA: TGTGCCAGCAGCTTGGATGCAGCTTATGGCTACACCTTC. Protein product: CASSLDAAYGYTF.

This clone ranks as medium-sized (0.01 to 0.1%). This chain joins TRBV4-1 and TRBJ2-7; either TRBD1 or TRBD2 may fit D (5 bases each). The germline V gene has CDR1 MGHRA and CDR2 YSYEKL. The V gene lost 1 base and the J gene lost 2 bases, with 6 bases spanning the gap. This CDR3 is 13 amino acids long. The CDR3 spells CASSQVGAYEQYF. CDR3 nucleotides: TGCGCCAGCAGCCAAGTGGGGGCCTACGAGCAGTACTTC.

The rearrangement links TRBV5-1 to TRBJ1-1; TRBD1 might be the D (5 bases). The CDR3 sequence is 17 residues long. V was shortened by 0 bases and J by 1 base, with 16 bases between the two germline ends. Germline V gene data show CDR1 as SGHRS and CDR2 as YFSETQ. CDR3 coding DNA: TGCGCCAGCAGCTTGGTATGGGACCCCAGGAGGAACACTGAAGCTTTCTTT. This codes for CASSLVWDPRRNTEAFF. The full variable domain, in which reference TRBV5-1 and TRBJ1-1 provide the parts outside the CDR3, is KAGVTQTPRYLIKTRGQQVTLSCSPISGHRSVSWYQQTPGQGLQFLFEYFSETQRNKGNFPGRFSGRQFSNSRSEMNVSTLELGDSALYLCASSLVWDPRRNTEAFFGQGTRLTVV.

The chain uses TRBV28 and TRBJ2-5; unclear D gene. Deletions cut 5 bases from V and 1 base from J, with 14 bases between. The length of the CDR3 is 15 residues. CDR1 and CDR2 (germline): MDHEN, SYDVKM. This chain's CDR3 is CASSPPQSLQETQYF. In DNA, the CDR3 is TGTGCCAGCAGTCCACCCCAAAGCCTCCAAGAGACCCAGTACTTC.

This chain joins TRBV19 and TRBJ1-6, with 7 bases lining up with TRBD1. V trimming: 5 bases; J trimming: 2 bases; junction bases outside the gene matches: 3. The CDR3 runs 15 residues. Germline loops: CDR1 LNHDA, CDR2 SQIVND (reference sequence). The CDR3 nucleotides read TGTGCCAGTAGTGTTGGGACAGCCTATAATTCACCCCTCCACTTT. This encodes CASSVGTAYNSPLHF.

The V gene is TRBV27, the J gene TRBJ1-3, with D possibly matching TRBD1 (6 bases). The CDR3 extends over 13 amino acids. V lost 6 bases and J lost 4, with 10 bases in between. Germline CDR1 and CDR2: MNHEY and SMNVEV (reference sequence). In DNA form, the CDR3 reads TGTGCCAGCAGCCCCAGGGGAGGAAACACCATATATTTT. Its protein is CASSPRGGNTIYF.

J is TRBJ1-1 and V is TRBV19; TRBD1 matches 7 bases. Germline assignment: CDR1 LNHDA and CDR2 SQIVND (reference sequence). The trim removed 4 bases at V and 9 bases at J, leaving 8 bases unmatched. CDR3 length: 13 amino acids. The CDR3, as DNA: TGTGCCAGTAGTAGAGACAGGGCCTTTCAAGCTTTCTTT. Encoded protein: CASSRDRAFQAFF. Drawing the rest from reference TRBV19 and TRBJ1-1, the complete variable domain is DGGITQSPKYLFRKEGQNVTLSCEQNLNHDAMYWYRQDPGQGLRLIYYSQIVNDFQKGDIAEGYSVSREKKESFPLTVTSAQKNPTAFYLCASSRDRAFQAFFGQGTRLTVV.

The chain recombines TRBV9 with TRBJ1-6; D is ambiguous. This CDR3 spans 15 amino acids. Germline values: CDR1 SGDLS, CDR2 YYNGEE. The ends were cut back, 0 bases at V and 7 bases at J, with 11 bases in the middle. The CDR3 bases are TGTGCCAGCAGCGTAGACACGGTAGGGAATTCACCCCTCCACTTT. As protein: CASSVDTVGNSPLHF.

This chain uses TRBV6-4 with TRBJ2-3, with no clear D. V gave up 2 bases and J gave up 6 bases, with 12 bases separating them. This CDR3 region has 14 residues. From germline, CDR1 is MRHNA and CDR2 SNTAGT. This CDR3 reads CASSDPKLVDTQYF. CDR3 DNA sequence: TGTGCCAGCAGTGACCCGAAGTTGGTCGATACGCAGTATTTT.

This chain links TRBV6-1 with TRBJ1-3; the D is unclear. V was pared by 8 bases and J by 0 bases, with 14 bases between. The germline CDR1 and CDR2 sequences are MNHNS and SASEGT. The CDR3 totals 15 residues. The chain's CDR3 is CASLGSPYSGNTIYF. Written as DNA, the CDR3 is TGTGCCAGCCTGGGATCACCCTACTCTGGAAACACCATATATTTT.